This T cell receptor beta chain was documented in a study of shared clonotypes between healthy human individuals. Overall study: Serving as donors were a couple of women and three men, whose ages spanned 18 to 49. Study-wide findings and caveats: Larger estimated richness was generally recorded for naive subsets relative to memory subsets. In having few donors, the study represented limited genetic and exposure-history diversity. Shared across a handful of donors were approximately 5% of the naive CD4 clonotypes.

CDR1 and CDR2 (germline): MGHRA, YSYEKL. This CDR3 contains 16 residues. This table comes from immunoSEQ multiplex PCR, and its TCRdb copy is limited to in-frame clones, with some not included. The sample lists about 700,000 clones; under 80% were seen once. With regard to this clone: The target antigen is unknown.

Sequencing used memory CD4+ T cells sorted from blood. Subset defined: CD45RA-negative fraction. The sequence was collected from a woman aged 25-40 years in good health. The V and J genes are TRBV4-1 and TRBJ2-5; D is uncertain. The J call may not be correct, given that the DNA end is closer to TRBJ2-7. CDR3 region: CASSPTRMAISYEQYF. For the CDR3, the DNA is TGCGCCAGCAGCCCTACGAGGATGGCCATCTCCTACGAGCAGTACTTC.